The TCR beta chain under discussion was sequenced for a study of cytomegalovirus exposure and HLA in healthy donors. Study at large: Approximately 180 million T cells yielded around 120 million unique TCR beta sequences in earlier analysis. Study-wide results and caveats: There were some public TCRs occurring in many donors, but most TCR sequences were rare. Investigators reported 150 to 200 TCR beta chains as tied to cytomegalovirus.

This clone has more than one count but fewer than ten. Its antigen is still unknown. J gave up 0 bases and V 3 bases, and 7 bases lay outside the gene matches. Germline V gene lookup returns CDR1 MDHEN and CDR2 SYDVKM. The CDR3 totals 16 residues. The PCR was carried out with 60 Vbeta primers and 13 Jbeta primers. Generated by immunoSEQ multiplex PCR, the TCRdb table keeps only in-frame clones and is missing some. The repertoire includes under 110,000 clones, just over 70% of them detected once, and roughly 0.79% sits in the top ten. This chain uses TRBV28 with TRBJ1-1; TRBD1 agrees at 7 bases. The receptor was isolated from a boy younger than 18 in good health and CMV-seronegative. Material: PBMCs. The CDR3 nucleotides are TGTGCCAGCAGTTTTATCCCGACAGGGATGAACACTGAAGCTTTCTTT. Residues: CASSFIPTGMNTEAFF.